This T cell receptor (beta chain) derives from a study of Graves' ophthalmopathy and Graves' hyperthyroidism. The length of the CDR3 is 13 residues. Germline V CDR1 and CDR2: SGHVS, FNYEAQ. V was clipped by 8 bases and J by 7 bases, with 18 bases between them. This clonotype was counted only a few times. The sequenced template was RNA, covering the TCR beta CDR3 region. RT-PCR with HTBI primers came first, then second-round multiplex PCR. TCRdb re-called the multiplex PCR reads through MiXCR, storing one row per CDR3 protein. The repertoire holds about 740,000 distinct CDR3 sequences, approximately 40% seen once, with 44% in the top ten.

This clonotype was obtained from an adult man with Graves' ophthalmopathy. The V call is TRBV7-6, the J call TRBJ2-7; D is perhaps TRBD2 (6 bases). Material: peripheral blood. The CDR3 DNA sequence: TGTGCCAGCTCATGGACTACCCTCCAGGAGCAGTACTTC. It yields the protein CASSWTTLQEQYF.